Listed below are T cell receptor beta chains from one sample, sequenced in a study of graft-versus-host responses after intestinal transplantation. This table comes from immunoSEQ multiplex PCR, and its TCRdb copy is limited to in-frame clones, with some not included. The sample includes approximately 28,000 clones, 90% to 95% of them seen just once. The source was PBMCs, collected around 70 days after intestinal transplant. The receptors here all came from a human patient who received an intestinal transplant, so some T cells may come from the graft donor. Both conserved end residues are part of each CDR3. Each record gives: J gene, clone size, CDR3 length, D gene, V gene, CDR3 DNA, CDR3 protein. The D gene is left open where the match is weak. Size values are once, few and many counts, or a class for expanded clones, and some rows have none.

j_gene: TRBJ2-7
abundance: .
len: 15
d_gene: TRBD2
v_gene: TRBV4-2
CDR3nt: TGTGCCAGCAGCCCGAGCGCGGGGAGGGCCGGGGAGCAGTACTTC
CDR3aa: CASSPSAGRAGEQYF

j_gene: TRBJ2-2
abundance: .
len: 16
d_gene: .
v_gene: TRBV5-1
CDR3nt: TGCGCCAGCAGCCAGCGTCTAGCCTTGAACACCGGGGAGCTGTTTTTT
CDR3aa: CASSQRLALNTGELFF

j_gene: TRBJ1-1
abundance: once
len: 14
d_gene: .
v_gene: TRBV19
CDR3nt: TGTGCCAGTAGTGTCTGGGAGGGGAACACTGAAGCTTTCTTT
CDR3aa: CASSVWEGNTEAFF

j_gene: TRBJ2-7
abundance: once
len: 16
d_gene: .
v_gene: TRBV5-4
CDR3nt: TGTGCCAGCAGCGCGGAGGGACGGATCCGCGTGAACGAGCAGTACTTC
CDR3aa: CASSAEGRIRVNEQYF

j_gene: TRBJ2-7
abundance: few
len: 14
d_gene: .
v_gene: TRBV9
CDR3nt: TGTGCCAGCAGCGTAAGTCAGGTCCCCTACGAGCAGTACTTC
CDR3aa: CASSVSQVPYEQYF

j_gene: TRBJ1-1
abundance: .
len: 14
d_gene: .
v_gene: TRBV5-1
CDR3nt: TGCGCCAGCAGCTTGACAGTCTCGAACACTGAAGCTTTCTTT
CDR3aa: CASSLTVSNTEAFF

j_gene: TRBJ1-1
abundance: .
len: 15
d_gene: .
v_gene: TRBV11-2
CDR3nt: TGTGCCAGCAGCCCTTGGACGGTGATGAACACTGAAGCTTTCTTT
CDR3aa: CASSPWTVMNTEAFF

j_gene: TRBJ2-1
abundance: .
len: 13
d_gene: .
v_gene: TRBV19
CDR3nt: TGTGCCAGTAGTAGCGGACAACCCAATGAGCAGTTCTTC
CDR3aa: CASSSGQPNEQFF

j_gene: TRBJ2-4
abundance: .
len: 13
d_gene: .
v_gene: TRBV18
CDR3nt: TGTGCCAGCTCAACATCTTCCAAAAACATTCAGTACTTC
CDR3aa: CASSTSSKNIQYF

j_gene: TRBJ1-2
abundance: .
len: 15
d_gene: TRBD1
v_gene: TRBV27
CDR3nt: TGTGCCAGCAGTCTCAGTACCGGGACAGGGGATGGCTACACCTTC
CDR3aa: CASSLSTGTGDGYTF

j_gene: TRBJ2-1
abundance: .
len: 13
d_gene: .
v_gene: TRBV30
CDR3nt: TGTGCCTGGAGTGTTGGGGCTAACAATGAGCAGTTCTTC
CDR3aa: CAWSVGANNEQFF

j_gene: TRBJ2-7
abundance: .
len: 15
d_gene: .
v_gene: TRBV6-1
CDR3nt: TGTGCCAGCAGTGAAGCGTGGCACTCATCCTACGAGCAGTACTTC
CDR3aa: CASSEAWHSSYEQYF

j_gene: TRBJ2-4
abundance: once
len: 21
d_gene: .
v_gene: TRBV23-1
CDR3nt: TGCGCCAGCAGTCAATCGAGGCTGCGGGACAGAGACCTTAAGGCCAAAAACATTCAGTACTTC
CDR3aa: CASSQSRLRDRDLKAKNIQYF

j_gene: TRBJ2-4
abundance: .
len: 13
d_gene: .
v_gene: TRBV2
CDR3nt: TGTGCCAGCATCCCGGTCGGCTGGAACATTCAGTACTTC
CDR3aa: CASIPVGWNIQYF

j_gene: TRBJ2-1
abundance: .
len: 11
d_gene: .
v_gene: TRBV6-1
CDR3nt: TGTGCCAGCAGCGGAAGTAGCATTTGGTTCTTC
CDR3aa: CASSGSSIWFF

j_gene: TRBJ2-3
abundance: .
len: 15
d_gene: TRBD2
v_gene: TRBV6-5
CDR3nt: TGTGCCAGCAGCCTGAGCGGGGAGGGCACAGATACGCAGTATTTT
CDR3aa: CASSLSGEGTDTQYF

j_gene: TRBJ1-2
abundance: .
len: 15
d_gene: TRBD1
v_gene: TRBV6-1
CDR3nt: TGTGCCAGCAGTAGCCGACAGGGGCAAAGCTATGGCTACACCTTC
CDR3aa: CASSSRQGQSYGYTF

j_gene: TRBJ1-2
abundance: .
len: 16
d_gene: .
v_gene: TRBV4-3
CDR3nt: TGCGCCAGCAGCCAAGTATTGTATGACAGCGCACAGGGCTACACCTTC
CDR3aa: CASSQVLYDSAQGYTF

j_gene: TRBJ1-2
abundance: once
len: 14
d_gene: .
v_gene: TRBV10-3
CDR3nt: TGTGCCATCAGTGCCCTCGTCAATGCCTATGGCTACACCTTC
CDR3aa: CAISALVNAYGYTF

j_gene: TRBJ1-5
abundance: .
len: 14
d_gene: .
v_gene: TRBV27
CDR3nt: TGTGCCAGCAGTTCCCTCGGTAGCAATCAGCCCCAGCATTTT
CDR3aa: CASSSLGSNQPQHF

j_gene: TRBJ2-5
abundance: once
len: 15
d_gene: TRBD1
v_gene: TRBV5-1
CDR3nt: TGCGCCAGCAGCTTGGACGGGACAGAAGAAGAGACCCAGTACTTC
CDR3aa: CASSLDGTEEETQYF

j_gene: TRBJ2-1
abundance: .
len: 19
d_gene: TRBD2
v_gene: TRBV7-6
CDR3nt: TGTGCCAGCAGCTTAGCCACGATGCCCCTAGCGGGGGAGGACAATGAGCAGTTCTTC
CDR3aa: CASSLATMPLAGEDNEQFF

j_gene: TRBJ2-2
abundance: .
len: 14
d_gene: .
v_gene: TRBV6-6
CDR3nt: TGTGCCAGCAAGTCCGGGCAACTCGCGTGGGAGCTGTTTTTT
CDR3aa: CASKSGQLAWELFF

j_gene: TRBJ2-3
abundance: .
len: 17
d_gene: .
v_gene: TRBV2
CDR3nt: TGTGCTACCGCCCGGGACTCCACCCGAACTAGCACAGATACGCAGTATTTT
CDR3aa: CATARDSTRTSTDTQYF

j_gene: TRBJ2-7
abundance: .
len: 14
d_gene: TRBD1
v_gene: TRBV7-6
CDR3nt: TGTGCCAGCAGCTTAGGGGGGACAGGTTCCGAGCAGTACTTC
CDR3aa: CASSLGGTGSEQYF

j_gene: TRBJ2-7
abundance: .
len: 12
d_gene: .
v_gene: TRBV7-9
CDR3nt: TGTGCCAGCAGCTTGACTAGTTACGAGCAGTACTTC
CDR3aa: CASSLTSYEQYF

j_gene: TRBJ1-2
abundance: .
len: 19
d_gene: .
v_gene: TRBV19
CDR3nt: TGTGCCTCTAGTTGGGGGGGGCTCTTCCCCCCCGGCGCCCTGTATGGCTACACCTTC
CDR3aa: CASSWGGLFPPGALYGYTF

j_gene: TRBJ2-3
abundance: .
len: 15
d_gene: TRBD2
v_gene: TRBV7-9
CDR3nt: TGTGCCAGCACCCCGCTAGCGGAGCACACAGATACGCAGTATTTT
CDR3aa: CASTPLAEHTDTQYF

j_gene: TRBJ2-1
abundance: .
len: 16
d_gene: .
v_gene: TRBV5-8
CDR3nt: TGTGCCAGCAGCTTGTTTTATGGGTTTGGGTACAATGAGCAGTTCTTC
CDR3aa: CASSLFYGFGYNEQFF

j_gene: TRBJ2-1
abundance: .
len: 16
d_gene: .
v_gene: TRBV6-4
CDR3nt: TGTGCCAGCAGTGATAGGGGACGGGACTCCTACAATGAGCAGTTCTTC
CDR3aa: CASSDRGRDSYNEQFF

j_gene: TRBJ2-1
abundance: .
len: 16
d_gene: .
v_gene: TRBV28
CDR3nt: TGTGCCAGCAGTTTATGGTTGGCTAGCGTATACAATGAGCAGTTCTTC
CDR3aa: CASSLWLASVYNEQFF

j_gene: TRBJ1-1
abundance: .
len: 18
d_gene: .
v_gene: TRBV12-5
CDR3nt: TGTGCTAGTGGTTTGGTACCTTTGTTAGGGTATCGATACACTGAAGCTTTCTTT
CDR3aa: CASGLVPLLGYRYTEAFF

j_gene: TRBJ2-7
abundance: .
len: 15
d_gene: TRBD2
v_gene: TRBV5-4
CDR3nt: TGTGCCAGCAGCTTGATTAGCGGGACGAACTACGAGCAGTACTTC
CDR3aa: CASSLISGTNYEQYF

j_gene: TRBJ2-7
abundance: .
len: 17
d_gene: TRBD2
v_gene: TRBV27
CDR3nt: TGTGCCAGCAGTTCCCTTGGACTAGCGGGAGGGTTCTACGAGCAGTACTTC
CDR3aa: CASSSLGLAGGFYEQYF

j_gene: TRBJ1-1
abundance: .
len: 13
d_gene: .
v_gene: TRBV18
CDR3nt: TGTGCCAGCTCACCGCGCGGGAACACTGAAGCTTTCTTT
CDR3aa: CASSPRGNTEAFF

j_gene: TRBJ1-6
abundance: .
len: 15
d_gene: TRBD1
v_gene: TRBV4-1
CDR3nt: TGCGCCAGCAGCCTAGGGACAGGGGGTAATTCACCCCTCCACTTT
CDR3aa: CASSLGTGGNSPLHF

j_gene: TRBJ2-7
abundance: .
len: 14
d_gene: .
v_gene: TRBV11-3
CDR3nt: TGTGCCAGCAGCTTTCGTGGAGGCACCTACGAGCAGTACTTC
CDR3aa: CASSFRGGTYEQYF

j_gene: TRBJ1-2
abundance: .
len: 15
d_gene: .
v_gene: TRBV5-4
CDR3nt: TGTGCCAGCAGCTTTCGGGGGGCCACTAACTATGGCTACACCTTC
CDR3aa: CASSFRGATNYGYTF

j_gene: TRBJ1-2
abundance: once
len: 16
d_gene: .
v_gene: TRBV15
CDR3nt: TGTGCCACCAGCAGAGATCGAGGGGTAATGCTTGGTGGCTACACCTTC
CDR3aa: CATSRDRGVMLGGYTF

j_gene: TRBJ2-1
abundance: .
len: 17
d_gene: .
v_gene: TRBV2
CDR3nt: TGTGCCAGCAGTGACTCCCTACTCCTTACCTCCTACAATGAGCAGTTCTTC
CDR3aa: CASSDSLLLTSYNEQFF

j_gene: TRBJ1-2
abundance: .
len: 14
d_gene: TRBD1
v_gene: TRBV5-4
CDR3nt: TGTGCCACGGGGATCACAGGGGCAAACTATGGCTACACCTTC
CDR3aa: CATGITGANYGYTF

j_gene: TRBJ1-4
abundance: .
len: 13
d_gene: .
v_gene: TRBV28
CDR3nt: TGTGCCAGCAGTTTGGACTTTCAGGAAAAACTGTTTTTT
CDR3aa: CASSLDFQEKLFF

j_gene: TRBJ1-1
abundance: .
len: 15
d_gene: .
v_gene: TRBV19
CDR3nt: TGTGCCAGTAGTATATTCGGGGCCTTGAACACTGAAGCTTTCTTT
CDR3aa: CASSIFGALNTEAFF